The 20 T cell receptor beta chains in this list originate from one sample, sequenced in a study of cytomegalovirus exposure and HLA in healthy donors. It was with 60 Vbeta and 13 Jbeta primers that the PCR ran. Here immunoSEQ multiplex PCR was the method, and the copy in TCRdb shows in-frame clones only, minus some. The sample lists over 100,000 clones, approximately 76% occurring once. Material for sequencing was PBMCs. These receptor sequences come from a woman aged 18-29 years in good health and CMV-seropositive.

The V and J genes are TRBV6-1 and TRBJ1-1, with unresolved D. Germline lookup yields CDR1 MNHNS and CDR2 SASEGT. V lost 7 bases to trimming and J lost 6 bases, with 18 bases between them. CDR3 size: 14 residues. CDR3 nucleotides: TGTGCCAGCACCCTCCTTCCCGGGGAGTCTGAAGCTTTCTTT. Translating it yields CASTLLPGESEAFF.

This sequence joins TRBV28 and TRBJ2-3; D may be TRBD2 (7 bases). Germline-derived CDR1 and CDR2 are MDHEN and SYDVKM. The CDR3 covers 14 residues. Trimming removed 4 bases at V and 5 bases at J, with 13 bases between. The CDR3, as DNA: TGTGCCAGCAGTTACGGGGGGCGCGAAGATACGCAGTATTTT. Translation: CASSYGGREDTQYF.

This clone has just one count. The chain couples TRBV6-5 to TRBJ1-2; 7 bases match TRBD1. Germline CDR1 reads MNHEY; CDR2 reads SVGAGI. This CDR3 comprises 11 residues. The junction had 4 bases not matched to a gene; V was cut back by 10 bases and J by 5 bases. The CDR3, as DNA: TGTGCCACCACACAGGGGTATGGCTACACCTTC. It specifies CATTQGYGYTF.

The J gene is TRBJ2-3, the V gene TRBV9; 8 nucleotides line up with TRBD2. Trimming at V came to 0 bases and at J to 5 bases, leaving 5 bases not matched to a gene. This CDR3 contains 15 residues. The V gene's germline CDR1 is SGDLS and CDR2 YYNGEE. Here the CDR3 DNA reads TGTGCCAGCAGCGTAGAAACGGGAGGGGTAGATACGCAGTATTTT. The encoded protein is CASSVETGGVDTQYF.

This chain uses TRBV4-2 with TRBJ1-5, with D possibly TRBD1 on 6 matching bases. The germline gives CDR1 LGHNA, CDR2 YNFKEQ. Trimming stripped 3 bases from V and 7 bases from J, with 16 bases between. CDR3 length: 15 residues. The CDR3 protein is CASSQETGLYQPQHF. In DNA, the CDR3 is TGTGCCAGCAGCCAGGAAACAGGGTTATACCAGCCCCAGCATTTT.

CDR3 in DNA: TGTGCCAGCAGCTTAGGAGGGGGCGAACTCAATGAGCAGTTCTTC. It translates to CASSLGGGELNEQFF. The V and J genes are TRBV7-8 and TRBJ2-1; 7 bases match TRBD1. The CDR3 spans 15 residues. Trimming cost V 1 base and J 6 bases; bases outside gene matches: 6. Per the germline V gene, CDR1 is SGHVS and CDR2 is FQNEAQ.

The V and J genes are TRBV9 and TRBJ2-1; possibly TRBD2 for D (5 bases). V was clipped by 3 bases and J by 0 bases, with 10 bases between them. Germline loops: CDR1 SGDLS, CDR2 YYNGEE. The CDR3 length is 15 residues. This chain's CDR3 is CASSGRANSYNEQFF. In nucleotides, the CDR3 is TGTGCCAGCAGCGGGCGGGCCAACTCCTACAATGAGCAGTTCTTC.

The chain employs TRBV28 and TRBJ2-4; TRBD1 is a possible D gene (7 bases). The CDR3 length is 12 residues. V shed 10 bases and J shed 9 bases, with 16 bases lying between them. Germline V gives CDR1 MDHEN, CDR2 SYDVKM. CDR3 nucleotide sequence: TGTGCCACCAATGACAGGGAGGCCATTCAGTACTTC. Protein: CATNDREAIQYF.

This clone was recorded a few times. The chain combines TRBV6-5 with TRBJ2-1; TRBD2 matches at 10 bases. Per germline, CDR1 MNHEY and CDR2 SVGAGI. Trimming cost V 2 bases and J 8 bases; bases outside gene matches: 9. The CDR3 covers 16 residues. CDR3 in DNA: TGTGCCAGCAGTTACAGAAGCGGGAGGGCGGATGATGAGCAGTTCTTC. Its translation is CASSYRSGRADDEQFF.

The J gene is TRBJ2-3, the V gene TRBV28, with D possibly matching TRBD2 (6 bases). The germline CDR1 and CDR2 sequences are MDHEN and SYDVKM. The CDR3 runs to 16 residues. Deletions cut 3 bases from V and 6 bases from J, with 19 bases between. The CDR3 spells CASSFPPTRQSDTQYF. The CDR3 DNA follows: TGTGCCAGCAGTTTCCCGCCGACTAGACAATCGGATACGCAGTATTTT.

The V gene is TRBV21-1, the J gene TRBJ2-6; whether TRBD1, the table's D call, matches the DNA was not checked. TRBV21-1 is classified as a pseudogene. This CDR3 region has 20 residues. The CDR3: CASSKVIRGQDLWEANVLTF. The CDR3 nucleotides are TGTGCCAGCAGCAAAGTTATACGCGGACAGGACCTCTGGGAGGCCAACGTCCTGACTTTC.

This clone was recorded a few times. This chain joins TRBV4-1 and TRBJ2-7, with TRBD2 identical over 8 bases. This CDR3 contains 13 residues. The germline V gene encodes CDR1 MGHRA and CDR2 YSYEKL. Trimming removed 1 base from V and 7 bases from J; junction bases left unmatched: 3. The CDR3 reads CASSQGLAWEQYF. The CDR3 DNA sequence: TGCGCCAGCAGCCAAGGACTAGCGTGGGAGCAGTACTTC.

This clone is a singleton in its sample. This chain links TRBV5-1 with TRBJ2-1, with D perhaps TRBD2 (6 bases). The ends were cut back, 4 bases at V and 2 bases at J, with 16 bases in the middle. The germline V gene encodes CDR1 SGHRS and CDR2 YFSETQ. The CDR3 sequence is 16 residues long. The DNA of the CDR3 is TGCGCCAGCAGCCGGGTTGGGCGGGGAACCTACAATGAGCAGTTCTTC. It translates to CASSRVGRGTYNEQFF. Drawing the rest from reference TRBV5-1 and TRBJ2-1, the complete variable domain is KAGVTQTPRYLIKTRGQQVTLSCSPISGHRSVSWYQQTPGQGLQFLFEYFSETQRNKGNFPGRFSGRQFSNSRSEMNVSTLELGDSALYLCASSRVGRGTYNEQFFGPGTRLTVL.

The CDR3 sequence: CAWSVSGTLPLHF. CDR3 in DNA: TGTGCCTGGAGTGTAAGCGGCACGTTACCCCTCCACTTT. The chain uses TRBV30 and TRBJ1-6; D is unresolved. CDR1 and CDR2 from the germline V gene are GTSNPN and SVGIG (reference sequence). The CDR3 length is 13 residues. V lost 0 bases, J lost 12 bases, and 12 bases lay in between.

The chain couples TRBV30 to TRBJ2-3; TRBD2 agrees at 10 bases. The germline CDR1 and CDR2 sequences are GTSNPN and SVGIG (reference sequence). This CDR3 comprises 14 residues. V was clipped by 4 bases and J by 2 bases; unmatched bases: 3. CDR3 DNA sequence: TGTGCCTGGACTAGCGGGAGCTCCACAGATACGCAGTATTTT. Encoded protein: CAWTSGSSTDTQYF.

This chain connects TRBV19 to TRBJ1-4; D possibly corresponds to TRBD1 (6 bases). Trimming left V 5 bases short and J 2 bases short, with 12 bases between. Looked up from germline, CDR1 is LNHDA and CDR2 is SQIVND (reference sequence). The CDR3 consists of 15 residues. The CDR3 reads CASSLYRATNEKLFF. CDR3 sequence (DNA): TGTGCCAGTAGTTTATACAGGGCGACTAATGAAAAACTGTTTTTT.

V gene TRBV5-1 combines with J gene TRBJ2-7; 7 bases agree with TRBD2. Germline loops: CDR1 SGHRS, CDR2 YFSETQ. The CDR3 spans 13 residues. Trimming cost V 2 bases and J 2 bases; bases outside gene matches: 1. The CDR3 coding sequence is TGCGCCAGCAGCTTCGGACTAGCCTACGAGCAGTACTTC. It specifies CASSFGLAYEQYF.

The V call is TRBV7-6, the J call TRBJ1-3; D not resolved. Trimming cost V 2 bases and J 2 bases, with 7 bases left between them. This CDR3 contains 14 residues. The V gene's germline CDR1 is SGHVS and CDR2 FNYEAQ. The CDR3 nucleotides read TGTGCCAGCAGCTTACCGGGTACTGGAAACACCATATATTTT. It translates to CASSLPGTGNTIYF.

The chain carries TRBV29-1 and TRBJ2-3, with TRBD2 matching 9 bases. V trimming: 3 bases; J trimming: 3 bases; junction bases outside the gene matches: 4. Per the germline V gene, CDR1 is SQVTM and CDR2 is ANQGSEA. The CDR3 has 14 residues. The CDR3 nucleotides read TGCAGCGTTGATTTGCGGGAGGGTACAGATACGCAGTATTTT. It encodes CSVDLREGTDTQYF.

V usage is TRBV28 and J usage is TRBJ1-2; D gene ambiguous. Germline V lookup: CDR1 MDHEN, CDR2 SYDVKM. Trimming pared 5 bases from V and 1 base from J, leaving 11 bases between. The CDR3 has 14 residues. The CDR3 here is CASSELDFNYGYTF. In nucleotides, the CDR3 is TGTGCCAGCAGTGAGTTAGACTTTAACTATGGCTACACCTTC.